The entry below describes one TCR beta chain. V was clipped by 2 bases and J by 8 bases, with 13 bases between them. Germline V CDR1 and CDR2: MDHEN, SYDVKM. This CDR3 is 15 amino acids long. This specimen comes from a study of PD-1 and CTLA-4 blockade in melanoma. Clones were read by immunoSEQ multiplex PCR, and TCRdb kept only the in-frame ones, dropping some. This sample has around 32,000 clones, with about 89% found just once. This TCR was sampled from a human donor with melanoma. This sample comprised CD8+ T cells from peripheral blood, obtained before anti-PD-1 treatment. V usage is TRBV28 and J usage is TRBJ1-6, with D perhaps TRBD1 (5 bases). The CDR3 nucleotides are TGTGCCAGCAGTTTAGGTGACAGAGAATATTCACCCCTCCACTTT. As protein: CASSLGDREYSPLHF.